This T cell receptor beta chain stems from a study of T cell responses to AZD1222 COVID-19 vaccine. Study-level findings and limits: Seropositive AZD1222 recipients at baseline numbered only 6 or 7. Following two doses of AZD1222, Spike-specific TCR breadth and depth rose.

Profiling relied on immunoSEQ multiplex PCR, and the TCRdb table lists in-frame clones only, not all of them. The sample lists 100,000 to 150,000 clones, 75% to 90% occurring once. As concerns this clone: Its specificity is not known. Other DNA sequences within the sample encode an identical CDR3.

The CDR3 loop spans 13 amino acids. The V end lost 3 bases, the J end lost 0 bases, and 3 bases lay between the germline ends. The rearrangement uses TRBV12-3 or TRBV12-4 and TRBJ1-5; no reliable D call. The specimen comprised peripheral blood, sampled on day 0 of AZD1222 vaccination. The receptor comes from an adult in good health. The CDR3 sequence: CASSLGSNQPQHF. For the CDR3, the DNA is TGTGCCAGCAGTTTGGGTAGCAATCAGCCCCAGCATTTT.